This passage covers 28 T cell receptor beta chains from one sample sequenced in a study of T cells in Graves' hyperthyroidism and ophthalmopathy. What was amplified from RNA transcripts were TCR beta CDR3 regions. TCR CDR3 underwent first-round RT-PCR with the HTBI primer set. From the multiplex PCR reads, TCRdb called clonotypes with MiXCR, one entry per CDR3 protein. The top ten clones hold about 42% of a sample with 100,000 to 140,000 distinct CDR3 sequences, about a sixth of them seen once. Sequenced input: blood. The receptors originated from a woman aged 45-59 years with Graves' hyperthyroidism.

This clonotype was found a few times. The V and J genes are TRBV20-1 and TRBJ2-1; 9 bases are a match to TRBD2. V shed 1 base, J shed 3 bases, and the junction held 7 bases outside the gene matches. The length of the CDR3 is 16 residues. Germline V gene sequence: CDR1 DFQATT, CDR2 SNEGSKA (reference sequence). CDR3 amino acids: CSARGFGREGYNEQFF. DNA of the CDR3: TGCAGTGCTAGAGGGTTCGGGCGGGAGGGCTACAATGAGCAGTTCTTC.

This clonotype appeared many times. The rearrangement joins TRBV6-2 or TRBV6-3 to TRBJ1-2; no reliable D call. The CDR3 is 13 residues long. Looked up from germline, CDR1 is MNHEY and CDR2 is SVGEGT. The germline V and J ends were trimmed by 2 bases and 8 bases, with 12 bases remaining between them. The CDR3 spells CASSYLTGLGYTF. CDR3 coding DNA: TGTGCCAGCAGTTACCTGACGGGTTTGGGCTACACCTTC.

This clonotype was observed a handful of times. The chain employs TRBV27 and TRBJ2-2; D not resolved. V lost 3 bases to trimming and J lost 7 bases, with 6 bases between them. CDR1 and CDR2 from the germline V gene are MNHEY and SMNVEV (reference sequence). This CDR3 comprises 12 residues. The CDR3 reads CASSFMNGELFF. In DNA form, the CDR3 reads TGTGCCAGCAGTTTCATGAACGGGGAGCTGTTTTTT.

V usage is TRBV6-5 and J usage is TRBJ2-6; 10 bases align to TRBD2. V shed 1 base and J 0 bases; nucleotides not matched to a gene: 3. Germline-derived CDR1 and CDR2 are MNHEY and SVGAGI. The CDR3 runs to 18 residues. In DNA, the CDR3 is TGTGCCAGCAGTTACTTCGGGACTAGCGCCTCTGGGGCCAACGTCCTGACTTTC. Translated, it gives CASSYFGTSASGANVLTF.

This clonotype was seen at least ten times. V gene TRBV5-1 combines with J gene TRBJ2-7; TRBD2 is a possible D gene (5 bases). The V gene lost 3 bases and the J gene lost 0 bases, with 10 bases spanning the gap. CDR1 and CDR2 from the germline V gene are SGHRS and YFSETQ. The CDR3 covers 14 residues. CDR3 sequence reads: CASSSGLLSYEQYF. CDR3 DNA: TGCGCCAGCAGCTCCGGACTTCTCTCCTACGAGCAGTACTTC.

This clonotype was observed at least ten times. The chain has TRBV20-1 and TRBJ2-5, with TRBD2 matching over 10 bases. Trimming took 2 bases from V and 5 from J; bases not matched to a gene: 11. Per germline, CDR1 DFQATT and CDR2 SNEGSKA (reference sequence). This CDR3 has 16 amino acids. As DNA, the CDR3 is TGCAGTGCTAGATCAGCGGGAGGGCTAATTTCTGAGACCCAGTACTTC. This encodes CSARSAGGLISETQYF.

This clonotype was found many times. The chain couples TRBV12-3 or TRBV12-4 to TRBJ1-1; TRBD1 might be the D (6 bases). This CDR3 comprises 11 residues. The V end lost 7 bases, the J end lost 5 bases, and 8 bases lay between the germline ends. The CDR3 bases are TGTGCCAGCACCAGGGGAACTGAAGCTTTCTTT. As protein: CASTRGTEAFF.

This clonotype was observed at least ten times. This chain connects TRBV10-3 to TRBJ1-5; D is unresolved. V was trimmed by 3 bases and J by 0 bases, leaving 9 bases between them. The CDR3 length is 15 residues. Germline lookup yields CDR1 ENHRY and CDR2 SYGVKD. CDR3 coding DNA: TGTGCCATCAGTGATCGTCCGGGTAGCAATCAGCCCCAGCATTTT. Amino acids: CAISDRPGSNQPQHF.

This clonotype has a count of ten or more. The rearrangement links TRBV6-1 to TRBJ1-1; tentatively, D is TRBD1 (6 bases). Looked up from germline, CDR1 is MNHNS and CDR2 is SASEGT. The CDR3 is 15 residues long. V lost 6 bases and J 3 bases, leaving 17 bases between the germline ends. CDR3 residues: CASRQSRGRDTEAFF. CDR3 DNA: TGTGCCAGCAGGCAATCCAGGGGAAGGGACACTGAAGCTTTCTTT.

This clonotype was detected a few times. This chain connects TRBV5-1 to TRBJ2-7, with TRBD2 matching 11 bases. The V and J ends lost 3 bases and 2 bases, in that order; junction bases with no gene match: 7. The CDR3 is 16 amino acids. CDR1 and CDR2 (germline): SGHRS, YFSETQ. In DNA, the CDR3 is TGCGCCAGCAGCTCAACCGGGACTAGCGGAACCTACGAGCAGTACTTC. The encoded protein is CASSSTGTSGTYEQYF.

This clonotype was counted many times. The J gene is TRBJ2-2, the V gene TRBV20-1, with 7 positions matching TRBD1. This CDR3 region has 15 residues. V was clipped by 3 bases and J by 0 bases; unmatched bases: 4. CDR1 is DFQATT and CDR2 is SNEGSKA in the germline V gene (reference sequence). CDR3 sequence (DNA): TGCAGTGCTAGTCGACAGGGAGCGAACACCGGGGAGCTGTTTTTT. It is translated as CSASRQGANTGELFF.

This clonotype was counted many times. This sequence joins TRBV2 and TRBJ2-7; 8 positions agree with TRBD1. CDR1 and CDR2 (germline): SNHLY, FYNNEI. The CDR3 length is 15 residues. The junction had 12 bases not matched to a gene; V was cut back by 4 bases and J by 7 bases. In DNA, the CDR3 is TGTGCCAGCAGTGCCCCGACAGGGGACGGTCGAGAGCAGTACTTC. It translates to CASSAPTGDGREQYF. The variable domain in full, with the rest retrieved from reference TRBV2 and TRBJ2-7, is EPEVTQTPSHQVTQMGQEVILRCVPISNHLYFYWYRQILGQKVEFLVSFYNNEISEKSEIFDDQFSVERPDGSNFTLKIRSTKLEDSAMYFCASSAPTGDGREQYFGPGTRLTVT.

This clonotype was counted ten times or more. This sequence joins TRBV30 and TRBJ2-2, with a possible D match to TRBD2 (5 bases). CDR1 is GTSNPN, CDR2 SVGIG, per germline (reference sequence). The V end lost 5 bases, the J end lost 4 bases, and 17 bases lay between the germline ends. The CDR3 is 15 amino acids. CDR3 region: CAWQIGDFATGELFF. In DNA, the CDR3 is TGTGCCTGGCAAATCGGGGATTTTGCCACCGGGGAGCTGTTTTTT.

In regard to this clonotype: The conserved phenylalanine or tryptophan is not found at the CDR3 terminus, so this likely reflects a read error. This rearrangement joins TRBV7-8 to TRBJ1-1, with a possible D match to TRBD1 (6 bases). Germline V gives CDR1 SGHVS, CDR2 FQNEAQ. The CDR3 consists of 13 residues. The CDR3 nucleotides are TGTGTCAGCAGCCCGGGACAGAACACTGAAGCTTTCCTT. Its protein is CVSSPGQNTEAFL.

This clonotype occurred many times. This chain joins TRBV13 and TRBJ2-1; D is unresolved. With 5 bases removed from V and 9 bases from J, the gap between germline ends came to 11 bases. The CDR3 runs 12 residues. Germline V gene data show CDR1 as PRHDT and CDR2 as FYEKMQ (reference sequence). CDR3 DNA sequence: TGTGCCAGCAGCCCCGGGTCGACTGAGCAGTTCTTC. As protein: CASSPGSTEQFF. Using reference TRBV13 and TRBJ2-1 for the parts outside the CDR3, the full variable domain is AAGVIQSPRHLIKEKRETATLKCYPIPRHDTVYWYQQGPGQDPQFLISFYEKMQSDKGSIPDRFSAQQFSDYHSELNMSSLELGDSALYFCASSPGSTEQFFGPGTRLTVL.

This clonotype was counted at least ten times. The chain combines TRBV3-1 with TRBJ2-3, with 11 bases lining up with TRBD2. Germline loops: CDR1 LGHDT, CDR2 YNNKEL (reference sequence). The CDR3 is made up of 19 amino acids. J was trimmed by 7 bases and V by 4 bases; bases with no gene match: 19. The CDR3 coding sequence is TGTGCCAGCAGCCTACTAGCGGGAGCCCCCCCTATTGGGCTTTATACGCAGTATTTT. Its protein is CASSLLAGAPPIGLYTQYF.

There are many counts of this clonotype. This chain joins TRBV7-8 and TRBJ1-2, with D unclear. The V gene's germline CDR1 is SGHVS and CDR2 FQNEAQ. The CDR3 extends over 15 amino acids. Between the trimmed V and J ends, which lost 0 bases and 7 bases, there was a span of 15 bases. The CDR3 bases are TGTGCCAGCAGCTTAGCAAATTTAGATACGTCTGGCTACACCTTC. This gives the protein CASSLANLDTSGYTF.

This clonotype was counted ten times or more. This chain links TRBV18 with TRBJ2-2; D not certain. Trimming removed 6 bases at V and 1 base at J, with 12 bases between. CDR1 is KGHSH, CDR2 LQKENI, per germline. This CDR3 contains 15 residues. The CDR3 nucleotides are TGTGCCAGCTCCCCGGGTCTGCAGAACACCGGGGAGCTGTTTTTT. Residues: CASSPGLQNTGELFF.

The genes are TRBV12-3 or TRBV12-4 and TRBJ2-7; the D gene is possibly TRBD2 (5 bases). The CDR3 is 14 amino acids. V shed 7 bases and J shed 0 bases, with 13 bases lying between them. In DNA, the CDR3 is TGTGCCAGCACCCTCAGCGGAGACTCCTACGAGCAGTACGTC. This translates into CASTLSGDSYEQYV.

Ten or more counts support this clonotype. The rearrangement links TRBV2 to TRBJ1-1; TRBD1 matches 7 bases. CDR3 length: 16 amino acids. V lost 4 bases to trimming and J lost 2 bases; unmatched junction nucleotides: 10. Looked up from germline, CDR1 is SNHLY and CDR2 is FYNNEI. The CDR3 here is CASSVSVRDSNTEAFF. The DNA for the CDR3 is TGTGCCAGCAGTGTCTCTGTTCGGGACAGCAACACTGAAGCTTTCTTT. The full variable domain, completed using reference TRBV2 and TRBJ1-1, is EPEVTQTPSHQVTQMGQEVILRCVPISNHLYFYWYRQILGQKVEFLVSFYNNEISEKSEIFDDQFSVERPDGSNFTLKIRSTKLEDSAMYFCASSVSVRDSNTEAFFGQGTRLTVV.

This clonotype was detected many times. V gene TRBV25-1 combines with J gene TRBJ2-1; D unresolved. The V gene lost 1 base and the J gene lost 8 bases, with 18 bases spanning the gap. There are 16 residues in the CDR3. Germline loops: CDR1 MGHDK, CDR2 SYGVNS. DNA of the CDR3: TGTGCCAGCAGTGAATTTCGGACCCACCGCATCGATGAGCAGTTCTTC. Its protein product is CASSEFRTHRIDEQFF. The full variable domain, with the rest looked up from reference TRBV25-1 and TRBJ2-1, is EADIYQTPRYLVIGTGKKITLECSQTMGHDKMYWYQQDPGMELHLIHYSYGVNSTEKGDLSSESTVSRIRTEHFPLTLESARPSHTSQYLCASSEFRTHRIDEQFFGPGTRLTVL.

This clonotype was recorded at least ten times. V and J are TRBV20-1 and TRBJ2-1; D may correspond to TRBD1 or TRBD2 (5 bases each). The V and J ends lost 4 bases and 9 bases respectively, with 10 bases between them. Germline V gene data show CDR1 as DFQATT and CDR2 as SNEGSKA (reference sequence). CDR3 size: 11 residues. The CDR3 here is CSANRGGEQFF. CDR3 sequence (DNA): TGCAGTGCTAATCGGGGCGGTGAGCAGTTCTTC.

This clonotype was seen ten or more times. CDR3 loop: CASSTTLAGELFF. The CDR3 DNA reads as TGTGCCAGCAGCACCACACTAGCGGGGGAGCTGTTTTTT. V gene TRBV9 combines with J gene TRBJ2-2; 7 bases align to TRBD2. This CDR3 contains 13 residues. The V and J ends lost 4 bases and 8 bases, in that order; junction bases with no gene match: 5. The germline gives CDR1 SGDLS, CDR2 YYNGEE.

Many counts were recorded for this clonotype. CDR3 sequence reads: CASSLSTGGFADTQYF. The CDR3, as DNA: TGTGCCAGCAGCCTGTCGACAGGGGGCTTCGCAGATACGCAGTATTTT. The chain employs TRBV7-8 and TRBJ2-3; TRBD1 matches 10 bases. V dropped 5 bases and J dropped 4; count of bases not matched to a gene: 9. Germline V gene data show CDR1 as SGHVS and CDR2 as FQNEAQ. There are 16 residues in the CDR3.

This sequence joins TRBV6-5 and TRBJ2-5; D is perhaps TRBD2 (6 bases). In germline, CDR1 is MNHEY, CDR2 SVGAGI. V was trimmed by 0 bases and J by 2 bases, leaving 13 bases between them. This CDR3 has 16 amino acids. The CDR3 region has the DNA TGTGCCAGCAGTTACTCTCCGGAGCGGGCTCAAGAGACCCAGTACTTC. As protein: CASSYSPERAQETQYF.

The chain employs TRBV29-1 and TRBJ1-5; D call uncertain. Trimming took off 4 bases at V and 9 bases at J, with 19 bases between the two ends. Looked up from germline, CDR1 is SQVTM and CDR2 is ANQGSEA. The CDR3 runs to 14 residues. CDR3 DNA sequence: TGCAGCGTTGTGGCCGGGCCATCCTCAGGGCCCCAGCATTTT. This gives the protein CSVVAGPSSGPQHF.

The chain is built from TRBV20-1 and TRBJ2-7; 11 nucleotides match TRBD2. V shed 1 base and J 6 bases; nucleotides not matched to a gene: 14. The germline V gene has CDR1 DFQATT and CDR2 SNEGSKA (reference sequence). This CDR3 region has 17 residues. As DNA, the CDR3 is TGCAGTGCTAGAGGAGGAACTCCTAGCGGGGGGCTAATCGAGCAGTACTTC. As protein: CSARGGTPSGGLIEQYF.

This clonotype was detected many times. The J gene is TRBJ2-1, the V gene TRBV7-2; TRBD1 matches 9 bases. This CDR3 contains 14 residues. Losses at the gene ends were 5 bases for V and 9 bases for J; bases not matched to a gene: 8. Germline V CDR1 and CDR2: SGHTA, FQGNSA. The CDR3 sequence is CASSIGQGRGEQFF. In nucleotides, the CDR3 is TGTGCCAGCAGCATCGGACAGGGGAGGGGTGAGCAGTTCTTC.